One sample yielded the 26 T cell receptor beta chains listed below, sequenced in a study of T cell responses to AZD1222 COVID-19 vaccine. TCRdb's copy holds only in-frame clones and misses some; the assay was immunoSEQ multiplex PCR. Of about 67,000 clones detected, 80% to 85% appear once; the ten largest clones hold 21%. The sequencing used peripheral blood, collected on day 0 of AZD1222 vaccination. The receptors here all came from an adult in good health.

The chain combines TRBV6-4 with TRBJ2-2, with D perhaps TRBD2 (6 bases). Germline V gene lookup returns CDR1 MRHNA and CDR2 SNTAGT. The CDR3 is made up of 13 amino acids. Between the trimmed V and J ends, which lost 5 bases and 7 bases, there was a span of 11 bases. The CDR3 DNA is TGTGCCAGCAGTCTGACGGGAGACGGGGAGCTGTTTTTT. It yields the protein CASSLTGDGELFF.

The chain uses TRBV28 and TRBJ2-7, with 7 bases matching TRBD2. The CDR3 is 15 amino acids. Trimming removed 2 bases from V and 4 bases from J; junction bases left unmatched: 8. Germline-derived CDR1 and CDR2 are MDHEN and SYDVKM. The chain's CDR3 is CASSLRDTGGYEQYF. The DNA of the CDR3 is TGTGCCAGCAGTTTAAGAGACACGGGAGGATACGAGCAGTACTTC.

The chain has TRBV7-8 and TRBJ2-1, with 8 bases lining up with TRBD1. The CDR3 is made up of 13 amino acids. CDR1 is SGHVS and CDR2 is FQNEAQ in the germline V gene. With 7 bases clipped from V and 5 bases from J, the junction kept 4 bases outside the gene matches. The CDR3 nucleotides read TGTGCCAGCACCCCGACAGGGGACAATGAGCAGTTCTTC. Residues: CASTPTGDNEQFF.

The chain joins TRBV19 to TRBJ1-5, with D unresolved. V was pared by 0 bases and J by 3 bases, with 9 bases between. The CDR3 has 15 amino acids. Germline assignment: CDR1 LNHDA and CDR2 SQIVND (reference sequence). The CDR3 here is CASSIDPGTNQPQHF. The CDR3 nucleotides are TGTGCCAGTAGTATAGATCCAGGAACCAATCAGCCCCAGCATTTT.

The chain uses TRBV29-1 and TRBJ2-1; D remains ambiguous. Germline CDR1 and CDR2: SQVTM and ANQGSEA. CDR3 length: 15 amino acids. V was shortened by 7 bases and J by 2 bases, with 18 bases between the two germline ends. CDR3 bases: TGCAGCGCCCAACGACCTAACGCCGCCTACAATGAGCAGTTCTTC. This encodes CSAQRPNAAYNEQFF.

The chain is built from TRBV6-6 and TRBJ2-7; 8 nucleotides match TRBD2. The junction had 14 bases not matched to a gene; V was cut back by 5 bases and J by 2 bases. The CDR3 runs to 17 residues. Germline values: CDR1 MNHNY, CDR2 SVGAGI (reference sequence). CDR3 in DNA: TGTGCCAGCAGTCGGAAGAGCGGGAGATTAAAGGCCTACGAGCAGTACTTC. The encoded protein is CASSRKSGRLKAYEQYF.

The V and J genes are TRBV13 and TRBJ1-3; D unclear. The CDR3 extends over 15 amino acids. The V gene lost 3 bases and the J gene lost 0 bases, with 9 bases spanning the gap. Germline values: CDR1 PRHDT, CDR2 FYEKMQ (reference sequence). The CDR3 sequence: CASSFGRNSGNTIYF. The CDR3 DNA is TGTGCCAGCAGCTTTGGCAGAAACTCTGGAAACACCATATATTTT.

V is TRBV9 and J is TRBJ2-7, with 10 bases fitting TRBD2. Germline lookup yields CDR1 SGDLS and CDR2 YYNGEE. Trimming at V came to 4 bases and at J to 0 bases, leaving 4 bases not matched to a gene. This CDR3 is built from 15 residues. CDR3 nucleotides: TGTGCCAGCAGCCCGAGCGGGAGGGCCTCCTACGAGCAGTACTTC. As protein: CASSPSGRASYEQYF.

The chain joins TRBV5-1 to TRBJ1-2; D may be TRBD1 (5 bases). Germline V lookup: CDR1 SGHRS, CDR2 YFSETQ. There are 13 residues in the CDR3. Trimming took 4 bases from V and 8 from J, leaving 15 bases between them. CDR3 amino acids: CASSPGGGFGYTF. Written as DNA, the CDR3 is TGCGCCAGCAGCCCCGGCGGGGGGTTCGGCTACACCTTC. The variable domain in full, completed from reference TRBV5-1 and TRBJ1-2, reads KAGVTQTPRYLIKTRGQQVTLSCSPISGHRSVSWYQQTPGQGLQFLFEYFSETQRNKGNFPGRFSGRQFSNSRSEMNVSTLELGDSALYLCASSPGGGFGYTFGSGTRLTVV.

The rearrangement joins TRBV9 to TRBJ1-6; weak D call: TRBD1 (6 bases). The V and J ends lost 4 bases and 10 bases respectively, with 15 bases between them. CDR1 and CDR2 from the germline V gene are SGDLS and YYNGEE. CDR3 length: 14 residues. This chain's CDR3 is CASSPETGRSPLHF. The CDR3 DNA reads TGTGCCAGCAGCCCAGAGACAGGTCGCTCACCCCTCCACTTT.

This clone appeared once. The chain employs TRBV4-3 and TRBJ2-6; no clear D. The germline V and J ends were trimmed by 0 bases and 2 bases, with 5 bases remaining between them. This CDR3 spans 15 amino acids. CDR1 is LGHNA, CDR2 YSLEER, per germline. CDR3 protein: CASSQESTGANVLTF. The DNA of the CDR3 is TGCGCCAGCAGCCAAGAGAGCACTGGGGCCAACGTCCTGACTTTC.

The chain combines TRBV27 with TRBJ1-2; 9 nucleotides match TRBD1. The CDR3 loop spans 14 amino acids. V trimming: 7 bases; J trimming: 6 bases; junction bases outside the gene matches: 9. The germline CDR1 and CDR2 sequences are MNHEY and SMNVEV (reference sequence). CDR3 in DNA: TGTGCCAGCAAGGCAACAGGGACAGGGAATGGCTACACCTTC. It yields the protein CASKATGTGNGYTF.

The rearrangement joins TRBV19 to TRBJ1-2; TRBD1 aligns across 7 bases. The CDR3 has 16 amino acids. The trim removed 4 bases at V and 2 bases at J, leaving 10 bases unmatched. In germline, CDR1 is LNHDA, CDR2 SQIVND (reference sequence). The CDR3 coding sequence is TGTGCCAGTAGTACAACAGGGGCGGCCTTGAACTATGGCTACACCTTC. Translated, it gives CASSTTGAALNYGYTF. Filled out from reference TRBV19 and TRBJ1-2, the complete variable domain reads DGGITQSPKYLFRKEGQNVTLSCEQNLNHDAMYWYRQDPGQGLRLIYYSQIVNDFQKGDIAEGYSVSREKKESFPLTVTSAQKNPTAFYLCASSTTGAALNYGYTFGSGTRLTVV.

V usage is TRBV7-9 and J usage is TRBJ1-1; no clear D. The CDR3 is 15 amino acids. V was trimmed by 4 bases and J by 3 bases, leaving 15 bases between them. Germline lookup yields CDR1 SEHNR and CDR2 FQNEAQ (reference sequence). The CDR3: CASSSRAGVYTEAFF. The CDR3 DNA sequence: TGTGCCAGCAGCTCCCGTGCAGGAGTATACACTGAAGCTTTCTTT. Drawing the rest from reference TRBV7-9 and TRBJ1-1, the complete variable domain is DTGVSQNPRHKITKRGQNVTFRCDPISEHNRLYWYRQTLGQGPEFLTYFQNEAQLEKSRLLSDRFSAERPKGSFSTLEIQRTEQGDSAMYLCASSSRAGVYTEAFFGQGTRLTVV.

The gene calls are TRBV5-1 and TRBJ2-2, with 7 nucleotides matching TRBD1. Germline loops: CDR1 SGHRS, CDR2 YFSETQ. The CDR3 runs to 15 residues. Trimming at V came to 4 bases and at J to 4 bases, leaving 7 bases not matched to a gene. CDR3 region: CASSGGQLSTGELFF. The CDR3 bases are TGCGCCAGCAGCGGGGGACAGCTCTCCACCGGGGAGCTGTTTTTT. Filled out from reference TRBV5-1 and TRBJ2-2, the complete variable domain reads KAGVTQTPRYLIKTRGQQVTLSCSPISGHRSVSWYQQTPGQGLQFLFEYFSETQRNKGNFPGRFSGRQFSNSRSEMNVSTLELGDSALYLCASSGGQLSTGELFFGEGSRLTVL.

The chain carries TRBV6-5 and TRBJ1-6; possible D gene TRBD1, 6 bases. CDR1 MNHEY and CDR2 SVGAGI come from the germline V gene. Trimming pared 6 bases from V and 10 bases from J, leaving 10 bases between. The CDR3 length is 12 residues. DNA for the CDR3: TGTGCCAGCAGCATCAGGGGATCACCCCTCCACTTT. It encodes CASSIRGSPLHF.

CDR3 sequence (DNA): TGTGCCAGTAGTAGCCGGGGACAGGGACGGGGGACTGAAGCTTTCTTT. Encoded protein: CASSSRGQGRGTEAFF. This chain uses TRBV19 with TRBJ1-1, with 9 bases lining up with TRBD1. Germline CDR1 and CDR2: LNHDA and SQIVND (reference sequence). This CDR3 has 16 residues. Trimming removed 4 bases from V and 5 bases from J; junction bases left unmatched: 11.

The chain employs TRBV5-1 and TRBJ1-2, with no clear D. The CDR3 has 14 amino acids. Per germline, CDR1 SGHRS and CDR2 YFSETQ. The V gene lost 4 bases and the J gene lost 3 bases, with 13 bases spanning the gap. Written as DNA, the CDR3 is TGCGCCAGCAGCGCAGACGGGGATTACTATGGCTACACCTTC. Its protein product is CASSADGDYYGYTF.

Only one count was recorded for this clone. The chain has TRBV12-3 or TRBV12-4 and TRBJ1-2; D uncertain. The CDR3 is 13 residues long. V gave up 3 bases and J gave up 3 bases, with 8 bases separating them. The CDR3, as DNA: TGTGCCAGCAGTTTCCAGGTTGACTATGGCTACACCTTC. It yields the protein CASSFQVDYGYTF.

The genes are TRBV6-5 and TRBJ1-3; D uncertain. Germline CDR1 MNHEY, CDR2 SVGAGI. Trimming removed 7 bases at V and 7 bases at J, with 14 bases between. The CDR3 totals 13 residues. Here the CDR3 DNA reads TGTGCCAGCACCAGAGAGTCACGGAACACCATATATTTT. Encoded protein: CASTRESRNTIYF.

Notes on this clone: At one end, the junction sequence differs from germline, possibly due to a read error. V usage is TRBV19 and J usage is TRBJ1-2; tentative D call: TRBD1 (5 bases). CDR1 is LNHDA and CDR2 is SQIVND in the germline V gene (reference sequence). The CDR3 spans 16 residues. The CDR3 loop reads CASSLEGRPANYGYTF. In nucleotides, the CDR3 is TGTGCCAGTAGTTTAGAGGGGCGCCCGGCTAACTATGGCTACACCTTC.

DNA for the CDR3: TGTGCCAGCAGCCAAGATGGTGGCACTAGCGGGATCACCGAGCAGTACTTC. Its translation: CASSQDGGTSGITEQYF. The chain is built from TRBV4-2 and TRBJ2-7; 10 bases line up with TRBD2. CDR3 length: 17 amino acids. Germline trimming cut 0 bases from V and 6 bases from J; bases unmatched to any gene: 11. Germline CDR1 is LGHNA and CDR2 is YNFKEQ.

V usage is TRBV28 and J usage is TRBJ2-7; possibly TRBD2 for D (6 bases). The germline CDR1 and CDR2 sequences are MDHEN and SYDVKM. The CDR3 sequence is 17 residues long. V was pared by 6 bases and J by 1 base, with 22 bases between. Here the CDR3 DNA reads TGTGCCAGCAGCCTCGATTTGATTAGCGGCGATTCCTACGAGCAGTACTTC. It encodes CASSLDLISGDSYEQYF.

V and J are TRBV14 and TRBJ1-6; TRBD1 matches at 8 bases. Trimming removed 4 bases from V and 7 bases from J; junction bases left unmatched: 6. Germline V lookup: CDR1 SGHDN, CDR2 FVKESK. This CDR3 has 15 amino acids. CDR3 protein: CASSPWTGFNSPLHF. CDR3 bases: TGTGCCAGCAGCCCATGGACAGGGTTCAATTCACCCCTCCACTTT.

The chain couples TRBV11-2 to TRBJ1-2; D is perhaps TRBD1 (6 bases). Trimming pared 0 bases from V and 3 bases from J, leaving 8 bases between. The CDR3 contains 14 residues. CDR1 and CDR2 from the germline V gene are SGHAT and FQNNGV. The CDR3 sequence: CASSLEGAYYGYTF. For the CDR3, the DNA is TGTGCCAGCAGCTTAGAGGGGGCCTACTATGGCTACACCTTC.

This clone was counted between two and nine times. The chain uses TRBV3-1 (or the pseudogene TRBV3-2) and TRBJ2-7; possible D gene TRBD2, 5 bases. The CDR3 runs to 12 residues. The germline V gene has CDR1 LGHDT and CDR2 YNNKEL (reference sequence). The V and J ends lost 2 bases and 4 bases respectively, with 6 bases between them. The CDR3 DNA sequence: TGTGCCAGCAGCCAAAGGAGGTACGAGCAGTACTTC. This translates into CASSQRRYEQYF.